This T cell receptor (beta chain) came from a study of shared clonotypes between healthy human individuals. Study-level background: The cohort comprised a couple of women and a few men. Their ages spanned 18 to 49 years.

J was trimmed by 3 bases and V by 0 bases; bases with no gene match: 6. The germline V gene encodes CDR1 MGHRA and CDR2 YSYEKL. The CDR3 is 16 residues long. 150 to 250 ng DNA, around 30,000 T cell genomes, went into each sorted-subset replicate PCR. Sequenced by immunoSEQ multiplex PCR; TCRdb stores in-frame clones only, minus some. The data contain 2 million to 2.5 million clones, 95% of them singletons. The rearrangement joins TRBV4-1 to TRBJ2-7; 9 bases are shared with TRBD2. This clonotype was obtained from a man in his late teens or twenties in good health. Sequencing was done on a sample of naive CD4+ T cells sorted from blood. Subset noted: CD45RA+ positively selected. In nucleotides, the CDR3 is TGCGCCAGCAGCCAAGAGGGGCTAGCGGGAAACTACGAGCAGTACTTC. Protein sequence: CASSQEGLAGNYEQYF.